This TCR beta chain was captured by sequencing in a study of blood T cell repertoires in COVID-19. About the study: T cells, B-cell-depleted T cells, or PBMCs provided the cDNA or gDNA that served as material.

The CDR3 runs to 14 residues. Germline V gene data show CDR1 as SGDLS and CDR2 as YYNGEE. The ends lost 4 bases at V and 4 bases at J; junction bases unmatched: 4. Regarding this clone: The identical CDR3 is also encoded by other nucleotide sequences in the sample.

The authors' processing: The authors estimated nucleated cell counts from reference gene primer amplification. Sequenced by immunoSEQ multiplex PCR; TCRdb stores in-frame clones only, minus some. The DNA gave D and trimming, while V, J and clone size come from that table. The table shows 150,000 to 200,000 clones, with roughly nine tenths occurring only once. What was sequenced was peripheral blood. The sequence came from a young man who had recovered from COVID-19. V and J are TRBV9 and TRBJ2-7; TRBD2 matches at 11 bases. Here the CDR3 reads CASSPGLAVYEQYF. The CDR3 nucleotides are TGTGCCAGCAGCCCGGGACTAGCGGTTTACGAGCAGTACTTC.